A selection of T cell receptor beta chains follows, all from one sample in a study of T cells and Merkel cell carcinoma outcomes. The method was immunoSEQ multiplex PCR; TCRdb's version includes in-frame clones alone and lacks a portion of them. Here the sample spans some 15,000 clones, about nine tenths being singletons. Specimen: tumor tissue from Merkel cell carcinoma. The source is a human donor with Merkel cell carcinoma. Both conserved end residues are part of each CDR3. Fields, in order: J gene, D gene, clone size, V gene, CDR3 DNA, CDR3 protein. A D gene is named only where the DNA matches it firmly. Size values are once, few and many counts, or a class for expanded clones, and some rows have none.

TRBJ1-1	.	.	TRBV7-3	TGTGCCAGCAGCGCCGACAGAGACACTGAAGCTTTCTTT	CASSADRDTEAFF
TRBJ2-1	TRBD2	.	TRBV7-8	TGTGCCAGCAGCTTAGGGGGACTAGCGGGAAATGAGCAGTTCTTC	CASSLGGLAGNEQFF
TRBJ2-1	.	.	TRBV5-6	TGTGCCAGCAGCTTGGGTGGAGAGCAGTTCTTC	CASSLGGEQFF
TRBJ1-3	.	.	TRBV11-2	TGTGCCAGCAGCTTAGGGCAGGGCGTCACCATATATTTT	CASSLGQGVTIYF
TRBJ1-1	.	.	TRBV30	TGTGCCTGGAGTGTCAACCAGGGGATAGCTTTCTTT	CAWSVNQGIAFF
TRBJ2-7	TRBD1	.	TRBV29-1	TGCAGCGTCCCCGGGACAGGGGCGCTGGAGCAGTACTTC	CSVPGTGALEQYF
TRBJ1-3	.	.	TRBV7-2	TGTGCCAGCAGCTTGGAATACTCTGGAAACACCATATATTTT	CASSLEYSGNTIYF
TRBJ1-2	TRBD1	.	TRBV11-2	TGTGCCAGCAGACGGACTGACAGGGACTTCTATGGCTACACCTTC	CASRRTDRDFYGYTF
TRBJ2-2	TRBD2	.	TRBV4-1	TGCGCCAGCAGCCAAGGAGGGCGTCGGGGGGGCACCGGGAAGCTGTTTTTT	CASSQGGRRGGTGKLFF
TRBJ1-2	.	.	TRBV23-1	TGCGCCAGCAGTCTGCCGGACTTGGCTGGCTACACCTTC	CASSLPDLAGYTF
TRBJ1-4	TRBD1	.	TRBV6-1	TGTGCCAGCAGTGAAGGTACGAGACAGGGCTACGAAAAACTGTTTTTT	CASSEGTRQGYEKLFF
TRBJ1-2	TRBD1	.	TRBV7-9	TGTGCCAGCACCGGACAGGGAAGAGGTTTCTATGGCTACACCTTC	CASTGQGRGFYGYTF
TRBJ2-5	TRBD1	.	TRBV5-8	TGTGCCAGCACCCCAGGACAGGGGCCAGAGACCCAGTACTTC	CASTPGQGPETQYF
TRBJ1-5	.	.	TRBV28	TGTGCCAGCAGTTTAATAGGCAGGGACAATCAGCCTCAGCATTTT	CASSLIGRDNQPQHF
TRBJ1-2	TRBD1	once	TRBV6-5	TGTGCCAGCAGTTACTCGGGCAGGGGGCGAAGCTATGGCTACACCTTC	CASSYSGRGRSYGYTF
TRBJ2-5	.	.	TRBV19	TGTGCCAGTAGCAACTTAGGGGTGACCCAGTACTTC	CASSNLGVTQYF
TRBJ1-4	TRBD1	.	TRBV4-2	TGTGCCAGCAGCCTAGGGGACAGGGATAATGAAAAACTGTTTTTT	CASSLGDRDNEKLFF
TRBJ1-5	.	.	TRBV30	TGTGCCTGGAGTCAACGGGCAGGTCAGCCCCAGCATTTT	CAWSQRAGQPQHF
TRBJ2-1	TRBD2	.	TRBV27	TGTGCCAGCAGTTCCTACACAGGACTAGCGTCCTACAATGAGCAGTTCTTC	CASSSYTGLASYNEQFF
TRBJ1-5	TRBD1	.	TRBV7-6	TGTGCCAGCAGCCGCGACAGGGCGTCCCAGCCCCAGCATTTT	CASSRDRASQPQHF
TRBJ1-2	.	.	TRBV6-5	TGTGCCACCTGGGGCCTCGGTATTACCTATGGCTACACCTTC	CATWGLGITYGYTF
TRBJ1-5	TRBD1	.	TRBV6-1	TGTGCCAGCGGCGGACAGGGAGGTCAGCCCCAGCATTTT	CASGGQGGQPQHF
TRBJ2-1	.	once	TRBV10-3	TGTGCCATCAGTGCAGGGGCGCTCAATGAGCAGTTCTTC	CAISAGALNEQFF
TRBJ2-3	.	.	TRBV30	TGTGCCTGGAGTGTCGGAAGGGTCTCAGATACGCAGTATTTT	CAWSVGRVSDTQYF
TRBJ2-3	.	.	TRBV7-2	TGTGCCAGCAGCTTAGTAGGTTACCCAGTAGGCACAGATACGCAGTATTTT	CASSLVGYPVGTDTQYF
TRBJ2-3	.	.	TRBV18	TGTGCCAGCTCACCGCCTAGCGGCACAGATACGCAGTATTTT	CASSPPSGTDTQYF
TRBJ1-2	.	.	TRBV7-2	TGTGCCAGCAGCTCAAGGACAGTACCCATTAACTATGGCTACACCTTC	CASSSRTVPINYGYTF
TRBJ1-1	.	.	TRBV4-1	TGCGCCAGCAGCCAAGAACAAAGGGGTTCGGGAGCTTTCTTT	CASSQEQRGSGAFF
TRBJ1-1	.	.	TRBV7-9	TGTGCCAGCAGCCCTAGGAACGGGGGCACTGAAGCTTTCTTT	CASSPRNGGTEAFF
TRBJ2-1	TRBD2	.	TRBV27	TGTGCCAGCAGTCCACTCAGGACTAGCGGGAGTAATGAGCAGTTCTTC	CASSPLRTSGSNEQFF
TRBJ1-4	.	.	TRBV16	TGTGCCAGCAGCCAGCTGAGAGGTTCAAATGAAAAACTGTTTTTT	CASSQLRGSNEKLFF